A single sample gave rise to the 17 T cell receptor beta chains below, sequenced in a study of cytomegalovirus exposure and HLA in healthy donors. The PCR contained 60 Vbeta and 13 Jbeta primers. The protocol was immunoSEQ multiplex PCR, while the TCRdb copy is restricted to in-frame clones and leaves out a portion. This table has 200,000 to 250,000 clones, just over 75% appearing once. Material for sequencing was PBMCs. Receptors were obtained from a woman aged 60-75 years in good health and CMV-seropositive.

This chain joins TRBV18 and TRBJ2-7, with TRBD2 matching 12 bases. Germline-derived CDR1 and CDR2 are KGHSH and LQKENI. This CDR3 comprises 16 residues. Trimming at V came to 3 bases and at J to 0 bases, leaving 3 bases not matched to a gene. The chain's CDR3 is CASSPGLAGYSYEQYF. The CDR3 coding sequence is TGTGCCAGCTCACCGGGACTAGCGGGTTACTCCTACGAGCAGTACTTC.

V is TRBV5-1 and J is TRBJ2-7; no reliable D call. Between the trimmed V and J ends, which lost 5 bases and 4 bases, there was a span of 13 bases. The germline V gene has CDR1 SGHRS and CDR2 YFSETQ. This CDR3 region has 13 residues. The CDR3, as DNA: TGCGCCAGCAGTCCCACTACCGATTACGAGCAGTACTTC. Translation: CASSPTTDYEQYF.

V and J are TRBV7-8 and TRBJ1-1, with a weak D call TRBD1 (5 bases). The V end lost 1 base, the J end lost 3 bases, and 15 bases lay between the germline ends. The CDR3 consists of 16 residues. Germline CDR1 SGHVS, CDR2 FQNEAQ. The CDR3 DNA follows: TGTGCCAGCAGCTTAGTCGGCCTCTCGACAGACACTGAAGCTTTCTTT. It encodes CASSLVGLSTDTEAFF. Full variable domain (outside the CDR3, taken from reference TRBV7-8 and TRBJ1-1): GAGVSQSPRYKVAKRGQDVALRCDPISGHVSLFWYQQALGQGPEFLTYFQNEAQLDKSGLPSDRFFAERPEGSVSTLKIQRTQQEDSAVYLCASSLVGLSTDTEAFFGQGTRLTVV.

CDR3 in DNA: TGCGCCAGCAGCCAAGGGGGCGGGAGTGAGGTGGATACGCAGTATTTT. Amino acids: CASSQGGGSEVDTQYF. The chain recombines TRBV4-1 with TRBJ2-3; 7 bases line up with TRBD2. The junction had 10 bases not matched to a gene; V was cut back by 1 base and J by 6 bases. Germline V gives CDR1 MGHRA, CDR2 YSYEKL. The length of the CDR3 is 16 residues.

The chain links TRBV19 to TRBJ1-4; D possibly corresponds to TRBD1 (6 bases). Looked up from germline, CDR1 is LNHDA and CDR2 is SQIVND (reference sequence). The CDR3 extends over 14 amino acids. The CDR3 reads CAAKGGATNEKLFF. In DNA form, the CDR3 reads TGTGCGGCGAAAGGGGGTGCAACTAATGAAAAACTGTTTTTT.

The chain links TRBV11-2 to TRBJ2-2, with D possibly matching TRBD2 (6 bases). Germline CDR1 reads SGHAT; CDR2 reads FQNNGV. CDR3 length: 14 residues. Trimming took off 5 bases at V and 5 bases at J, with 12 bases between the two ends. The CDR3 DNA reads TGTGCCAGCAGCCGCAGGACTATAACCGGGGAGCTGTTTTTT. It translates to CASSRRTITGELFF.

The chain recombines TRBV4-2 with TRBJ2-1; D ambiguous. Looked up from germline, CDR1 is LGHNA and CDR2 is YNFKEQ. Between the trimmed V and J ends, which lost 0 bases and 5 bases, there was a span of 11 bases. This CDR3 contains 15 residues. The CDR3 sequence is CASSQDSATNNEQFF. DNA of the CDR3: TGTGCCAGCAGCCAAGATTCGGCTACTAACAATGAGCAGTTCTTC.

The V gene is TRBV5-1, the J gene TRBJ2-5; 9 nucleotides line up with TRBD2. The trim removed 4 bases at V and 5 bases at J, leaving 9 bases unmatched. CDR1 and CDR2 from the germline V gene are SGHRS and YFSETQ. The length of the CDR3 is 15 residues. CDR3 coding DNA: TGCGCCAGCAGCCCGGGACTAGCTTATAGGGAGACCCAGTACTTC. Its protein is CASSPGLAYRETQYF.

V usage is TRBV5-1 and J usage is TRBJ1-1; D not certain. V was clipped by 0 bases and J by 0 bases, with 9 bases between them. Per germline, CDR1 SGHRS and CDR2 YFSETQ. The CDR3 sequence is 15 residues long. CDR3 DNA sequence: TGCGCCAGCAGCTTGGTTCCCGCGGTGAACACTGAAGCTTTCTTT. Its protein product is CASSLVPAVNTEAFF.

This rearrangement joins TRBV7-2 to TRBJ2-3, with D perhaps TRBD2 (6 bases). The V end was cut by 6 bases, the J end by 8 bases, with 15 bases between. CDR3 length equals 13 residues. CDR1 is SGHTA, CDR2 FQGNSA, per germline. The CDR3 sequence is CASSEWGDGTQYF. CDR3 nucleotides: TGTGCCAGCAGTGAATGGGGGGATGGTACGCAGTATTTT.

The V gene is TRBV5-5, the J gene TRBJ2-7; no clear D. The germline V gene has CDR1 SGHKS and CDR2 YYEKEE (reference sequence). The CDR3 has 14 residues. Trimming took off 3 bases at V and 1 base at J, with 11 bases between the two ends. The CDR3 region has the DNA TGTGCCAGCAGCTCTCGGTCTCTGTCCTACGAGCAGTACTTC. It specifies CASSSRSLSYEQYF.

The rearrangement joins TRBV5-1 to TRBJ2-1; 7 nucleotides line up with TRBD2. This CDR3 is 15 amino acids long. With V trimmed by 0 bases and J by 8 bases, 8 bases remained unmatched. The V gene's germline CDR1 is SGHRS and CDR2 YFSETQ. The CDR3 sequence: CASSLAAGAPHEQFF. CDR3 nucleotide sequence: TGCGCCAGCAGCTTGGCGGCGGGAGCCCCTCATGAGCAGTTCTTC. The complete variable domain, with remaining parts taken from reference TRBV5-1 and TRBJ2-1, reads KAGVTQTPRYLIKTRGQQVTLSCSPISGHRSVSWYQQTPGQGLQFLFEYFSETQRNKGNFPGRFSGRQFSNSRSEMNVSTLELGDSALYLCASSLAAGAPHEQFFGPGTRLTVL.

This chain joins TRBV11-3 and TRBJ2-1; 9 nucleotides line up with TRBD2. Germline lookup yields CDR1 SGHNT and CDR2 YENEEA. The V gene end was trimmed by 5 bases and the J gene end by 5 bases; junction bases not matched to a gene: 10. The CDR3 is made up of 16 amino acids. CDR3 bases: TGTGCCAGCAGCCCAGGAGGGACTAGCAGAAACAATGAGCAGTTCTTC. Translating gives CASSPGGTSRNNEQFF.

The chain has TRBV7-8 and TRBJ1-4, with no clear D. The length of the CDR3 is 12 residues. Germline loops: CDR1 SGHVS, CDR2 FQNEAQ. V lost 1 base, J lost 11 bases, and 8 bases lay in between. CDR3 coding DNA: TGTGCCAGCAGCTTAGTTCGGGAGAAACTGTTTTTT. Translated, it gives CASSLVREKLFF.

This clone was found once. In DNA, the CDR3 is TGCGCCAGCATTTCGAGTCCGGGAATAGGCTACAATGAGCAGTTCTTC. This codes for CASISSPGIGYNEQFF. V and J are TRBV5-1 and TRBJ2-1; tentative D call: TRBD2 (5 bases). CDR1 is SGHRS, CDR2 YFSETQ, per germline. The V end lost 6 bases, the J end lost 3 bases, and 19 bases lay between the germline ends. The CDR3 is made up of 16 amino acids.

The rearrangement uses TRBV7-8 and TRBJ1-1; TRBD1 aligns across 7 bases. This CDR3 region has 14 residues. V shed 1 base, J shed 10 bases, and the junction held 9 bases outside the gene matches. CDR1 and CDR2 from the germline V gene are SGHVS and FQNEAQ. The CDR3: CASSLDLTGLRAFF. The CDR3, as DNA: TGTGCCAGCAGCTTAGATTTGACAGGGTTACGAGCTTTCTTT.

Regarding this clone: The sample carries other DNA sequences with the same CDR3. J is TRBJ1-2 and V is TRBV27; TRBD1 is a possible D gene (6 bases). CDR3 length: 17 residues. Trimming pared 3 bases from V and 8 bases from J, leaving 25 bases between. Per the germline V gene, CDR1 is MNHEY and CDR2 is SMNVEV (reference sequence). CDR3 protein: CASSFLNLGHPGGGYTF. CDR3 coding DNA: TGTGCCAGCAGTTTTTTGAATTTGGGACACCCTGGAGGCGGCTACACCTTC.